The TCR beta chain under discussion was sequenced for a study of T cells after yellow fever vaccination. Each CDR3 protein gets one entry after TCRdb re-called the 5' RACE reads with MiXCR. Found here are some 340,000 distinct CDR3 sequences, about 10% of them singletons; the top ten hold 3% to 3.5%. This clonotype was observed a handful of times. Antigen unknown. Study results and caveats: There was a possibility that FACS-sorted repertoires contained abundant clonotypes contaminating from the bulk population. The booster response re-showed most primary clones: approximately 97% CD4, more than 80% CD8.

Per germline, CDR1 ENHRY and CDR2 SYGVKD. The CDR3 loop spans 17 amino acids. The ends lost 7 bases at V and 2 bases at J; junction bases unmatched: 13. The sample was CD4+ T cells sorted from PBMCs, taken 45 days after the yellow fever booster vaccination. This sequence was found in a young man who received the YFV17D yellow fever vaccine. The gene calls are TRBV10-3 and TRBJ2-3; the match to TRBD2 covers 9 bases. Here the CDR3 DNA reads TGTGCCATCATGGGCGGCATAAGCGGGGGGTCCACAGATACGCAGTATTTT. Encoded protein: CAIMGGISGGSTDTQYF.